The clone carrying this TCR beta chain occurred once. The sample comes from a study of blood T cell repertoires in COVID-19. Profiling relied on immunoSEQ multiplex PCR, and the TCRdb table lists in-frame clones only, not all of them. The sample includes 150,000 to 200,000 clones, 88% seen only once; the top ten take 9%. The sample was PBMCs or T cells enriched from blood (not recorded which). This clonotype was obtained from a woman under 30 who had recovered from COVID-19.

CDR3 protein: CASSYNKAGSYNEQFF. CDR3 DNA sequence: TGTGCCAGCAGTTATAACAAGGCAGGGTCCTACAATGAGCAGTTCTTC. The chain recombines TRBV27 with TRBJ2-1, with TRBD1 as a possible D gene (5 bases). Germline CDR1 is MNHEY and CDR2 is SMNVEV (reference sequence). CDR3 length equals 16 residues. V lost 4 bases and J 1 base, leaving 14 bases between the germline ends.